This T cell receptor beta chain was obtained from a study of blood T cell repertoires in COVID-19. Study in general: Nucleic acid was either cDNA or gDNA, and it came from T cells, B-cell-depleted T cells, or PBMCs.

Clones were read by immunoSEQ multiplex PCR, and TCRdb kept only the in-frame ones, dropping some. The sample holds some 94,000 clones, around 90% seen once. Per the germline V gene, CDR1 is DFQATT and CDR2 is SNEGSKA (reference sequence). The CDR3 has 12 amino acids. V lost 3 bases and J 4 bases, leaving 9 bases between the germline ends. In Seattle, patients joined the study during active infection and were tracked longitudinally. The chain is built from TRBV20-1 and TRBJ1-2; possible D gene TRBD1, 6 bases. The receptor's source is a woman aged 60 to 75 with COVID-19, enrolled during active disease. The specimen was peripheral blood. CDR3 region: CSASRQVYGYTF. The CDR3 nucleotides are TGCAGTGCTAGTCGACAGGTCTATGGCTACACCTTC.